This TCR beta chain was retrieved from a study of blood T cell repertoires in COVID-19. Overall study context: Sample material is recorded as cDNA or gDNA derived from T cells, B-cell-depleted T cells, or PBMCs.

Per the study methods: Using reference gene primer amplification, nucleated cell counts were estimated. Sequencing used immunoSEQ multiplex PCR; TCRdb keeps in-frame clones, though not all of them. The D gene and trimming were derived from the DNA, and the V and J assignments and clone size from that table. Of over 250,000 clones in the sample, around 89% were seen once. Participants were placed into cohorts based on the clinical history they reported. Two consecutive negative NP/OP PCR tests, clearance, or resolved symptoms defined Cohort 3 recovery. Germline CDR1 reads LNHDA; CDR2 reads SQIVND (reference sequence). V was clipped by 5 bases and J by 5 bases, with 13 bases between them. The CDR3 is 15 residues long.

The sequence came from a woman in her late teens or twenties who had recovered from COVID-19. The genes are TRBV19 and TRBJ1-6; maybe TRBD1 (6 bases). The sample taken for sequencing was PBMCs or T cells enriched from blood (not recorded which). CDR3 residues: CASSAGVRNNSPLHF. CDR3 DNA: TGTGCCAGTAGTGCAGGGGTGCGGAATAATTCACCCCTCCACTTT.